Listed below are T cell receptor beta chains from one sample, sequenced in a study of post-analysis software for immune sequencing data. One entry per CDR3 protein results from TCRdb running MiXCR on the PCR reads. Counted here are 650,000 to 850,000 distinct CDR3 sequences, around 53% occurring once; the ten biggest clones make up under 6%. Sequencing input: blood. These receptors were obtained from a girl between 10 and 17 years old with multiple sclerosis. CDR3s include the opening cysteine and the closing phenylalanine or tryptophan. The D gene is left open where the match is weak. Not all rows give a size; the values are once, few, many and, for expanded clones, a class.

clone_size	j_call	d_call	v_call	cdr3_nt	cdr3_aa
once	TRBJ1-1	NA	TRBV18	TGTGCCAGCTCACCTACCCCTCGGGGAGTAATGAACACTGAAGCTTTCTTT	CASSPTPRGVMNTEAFF
NA	TRBJ2-7	NA	TRBV29-1	TGCAGCGTTGAGAAAGGGGGGAGTAGCGGTACCTACGAGCAGTACTTC	CSVEKGGSSGTYEQYF
NA	TRBJ2-3	NA	TRBV11-2	TGTGCCAGCAGCCTCGAAACACTCGCAGATACGCAGTATTTT	CASSLETLADTQYF
NA	TRBJ2-7	NA	TRBV12-3/TRBV12-4	TGTGCCAGCAGTTCCTCGGGCCGGGGCTCCTACGAGCAGTACTTC	CASSSSGRGSYEQYF
NA	TRBJ2-1	NA	TRBV6-6	TGTGCCAGCAGTATGGGGCTGGAAACCTACAATGAGCAGTTCTTC	CASSMGLETYNEQFF
NA	TRBJ1-4	TRBD1	TRBV20-1	TGCAGTGCTAGACAGGGGGGAGAAAAACTGTTTTTT	CSARQGGEKLFF
NA	TRBJ2-1	TRBD1	TRBV6-5	TGTGCCAGCAGTTTAGGGACAGGAGACAATGGGCAGTTCTTC	CASSLGTGDNGQFF
NA	TRBJ2-7	TRBD2	TRBV9	TGTGCCAGCAGCTCCCAGGGACTAGAGGACGAGCAGTACTTC	CASSSQGLEDEQYF
NA	TRBJ1-1	TRBD1	TRBV6-2/TRBV6-3	TGTGCCAGCAGTTACTTCCGGACAGGGCCGAACACTGAAGCTTTCTTT	CASSYFRTGPNTEAFF
NA	TRBJ2-3	NA	TRBV7-3	TGTGCCAGCAGCCCCCTGAGGGGCGGGGGCCTTGATACGCAGTATTTT	CASSPLRGGGLDTQYF
NA	TRBJ2-3	NA	TRBV29-1	TGCAGCGTTGACATCCAGGGAATCACAGATACGCAGTATTTT	CSVDIQGITDTQYF
few	TRBJ1-2	NA	TRBV5-1	TGCGCCAGCAGCTTGGCCGGAGACAGCGCCTATGGCTACACCTTC	CASSLAGDSAYGYTF
NA	TRBJ2-7	NA	TRBV5-4	TGTGCCAGCAGCGCGGGACAGTGGGGGGCCGAGCAGTACTTC	CASSAGQWGAEQYF
NA	TRBJ2-1	TRBD2	TRBV4-1	TGCGCCAGCAGCCAGGCTTGGAGCGGGAGGTCCAATGAGCAGTTCTTC	CASSQAWSGRSNEQFF
NA	TRBJ2-7	NA	TRBV7-2	TGTGCCAGCAGCCTTAGATCGGGGGGCGGGTACGAGCAGTACTTC	CASSLRSGGGYEQYF
NA	TRBJ2-3	TRBD1	TRBV29-1	TGCAGCGTCGCACCTAGGACAGGGGGCCCGACAGATACGCAGTATTTT	CSVAPRTGGPTDTQYF
NA	TRBJ2-1	TRBD1	TRBV20-1	TGCAGTGCTTCTCCACCTCGCGACAGGGTCCGCTACAATGAGCAGTTCTTC	CSASPPRDRVRYNEQFF
NA	TRBJ1-5	NA	TRBV20-1	TGCAGTGCTAGGGACAACAATCAGCCCCAGCATTTT	CSARDNNQPQHF
NA	TRBJ2-3	TRBD2	TRBV10-3	TGTGCCATCAGTGAGGGGACTAGCGGGAACTCCCATACGCAGTATTTT	CAISEGTSGNSHTQYF
few	TRBJ2-7	NA	TRBV29-1	TGCAGCGTTGCGGGGCGGATACCCTCTTACGAGCAGTACTTC	CSVAGRIPSYEQYF
NA	TRBJ2-5	NA	TRBV6-1	TGTGCCAGCTACCACGGGGGGCTAGAGACCCAGTACTTC	CASYHGGLETQYF
few	TRBJ1-1	TRBD1	TRBV20-1	TGCAGTGCTAGAGAGCCGACAGGGCTGAACACTGAAGCTTTCTTT	CSAREPTGLNTEAFF
once	TRBJ2-7	TRBD1	TRBV5-5	TGTGCCAGCAGCTTGGAGGAGTGGACAGGGGGCGAGCAGTACTTC	CASSLEEWTGGEQYF
few	TRBJ2-5	TRBD1	TRBV29-1	TGCACCGGCTCAGGGGGCGGCGAGACCCAGTACTTC	CTGSGGGETQYF
NA	TRBJ1-2	TRBD1	TRBV10-3	TGTGCCATCAGTGAGTCAAGAACAGGGGGTAACTATGGCTACACCTTC	CAISESRTGGNYGYTF
NA	TRBJ2-1	NA	TRBV7-6	TGTGCCAGCAGCTTGATCGGTAGCAGAAGCTCCTACAATGAGCAGTTCTTC	CASSLIGSRSSYNEQFF
few	TRBJ1-2	TRBD1	TRBV20-1	TGCAGTGCTCCACTCGACAGGGCGGGAGGCTACACCTTC	CSAPLDRAGGYTF
few	TRBJ1-5	TRBD1	TRBV5-4	TGTGCCTACCGACAGGGCCTCTATCAGCCCCAGCATTTT	CAYRQGLYQPQHF
NA	TRBJ2-1	NA	TRBV12-3/TRBV12-4	TGTGCCAGCAGTTTAGGTAGGCTAGCGCCCTCCTACGATGAGCAGTTCTTC	CASSLGRLAPSYDEQFF